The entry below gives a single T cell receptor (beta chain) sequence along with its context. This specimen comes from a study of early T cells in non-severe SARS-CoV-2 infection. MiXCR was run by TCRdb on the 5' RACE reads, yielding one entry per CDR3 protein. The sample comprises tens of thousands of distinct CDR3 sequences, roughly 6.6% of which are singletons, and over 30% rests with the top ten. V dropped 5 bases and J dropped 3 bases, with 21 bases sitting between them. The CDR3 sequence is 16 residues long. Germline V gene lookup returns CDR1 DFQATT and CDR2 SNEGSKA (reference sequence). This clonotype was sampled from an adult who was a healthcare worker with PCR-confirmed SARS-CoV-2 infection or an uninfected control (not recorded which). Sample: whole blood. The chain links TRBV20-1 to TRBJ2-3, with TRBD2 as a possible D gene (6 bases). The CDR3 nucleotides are TGCAGTGCTGCGCTCTTTTCTAGCGTTAAGACAGATACGCAGTATTTT. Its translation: CSAALFSSVKTDTQYF.